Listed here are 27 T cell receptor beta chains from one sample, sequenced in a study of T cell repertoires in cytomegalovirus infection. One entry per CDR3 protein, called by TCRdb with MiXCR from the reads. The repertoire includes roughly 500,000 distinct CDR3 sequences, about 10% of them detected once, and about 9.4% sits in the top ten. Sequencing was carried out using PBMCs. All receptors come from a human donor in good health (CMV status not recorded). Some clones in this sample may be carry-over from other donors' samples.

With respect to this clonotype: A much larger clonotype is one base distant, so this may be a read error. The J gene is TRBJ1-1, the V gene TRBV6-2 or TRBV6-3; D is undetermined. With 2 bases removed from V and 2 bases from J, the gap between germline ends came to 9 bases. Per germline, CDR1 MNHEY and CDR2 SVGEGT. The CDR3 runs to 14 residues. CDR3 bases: TGTGCCAGCAGTTACGAAATCAAAAACACTGAAGCTTTCTTT. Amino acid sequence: CASSYEIKNTEAFF.

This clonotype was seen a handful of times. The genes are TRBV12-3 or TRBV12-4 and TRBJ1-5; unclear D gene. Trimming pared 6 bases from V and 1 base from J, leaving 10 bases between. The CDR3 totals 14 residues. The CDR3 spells CASRHSGSNQPQHF. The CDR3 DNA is TGTGCCAGCAGACATTCGGGGAGCAATCAGCCCCAGCATTTT.

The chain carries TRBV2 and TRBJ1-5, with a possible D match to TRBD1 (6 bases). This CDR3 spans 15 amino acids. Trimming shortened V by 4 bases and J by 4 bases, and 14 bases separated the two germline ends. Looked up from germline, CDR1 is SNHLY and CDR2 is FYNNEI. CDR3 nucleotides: TGTGCCAGCAGTGTGGGTGAGGGGGTGAATCAGCCCCAGCATTTT. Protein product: CASSVGEGVNQPQHF.

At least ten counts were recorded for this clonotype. CDR3: CASSLVGEDTEAFF. In DNA, the CDR3 is TGCGCCAGCAGCTTGGTTGGAGAGGACACTGAAGCTTTCTTT. The V and J genes are TRBV5-1 and TRBJ1-1, with D unresolved. The CDR3 runs 14 residues. The germline V and J ends were trimmed by 0 bases and 3 bases, with 9 bases remaining between them. Germline loops: CDR1 SGHRS, CDR2 YFSETQ.

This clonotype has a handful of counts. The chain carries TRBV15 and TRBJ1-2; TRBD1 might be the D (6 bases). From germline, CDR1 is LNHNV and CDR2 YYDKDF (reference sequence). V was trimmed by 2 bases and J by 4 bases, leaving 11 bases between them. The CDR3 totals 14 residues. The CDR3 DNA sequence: TGTGCCACCAGCAGACGACAGGTCTTCTATGGCTACACCTTC. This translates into CATSRRQVFYGYTF.

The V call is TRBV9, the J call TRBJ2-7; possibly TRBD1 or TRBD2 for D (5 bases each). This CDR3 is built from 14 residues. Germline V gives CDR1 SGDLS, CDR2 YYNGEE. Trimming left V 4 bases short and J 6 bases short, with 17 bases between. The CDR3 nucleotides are TGTGCCAGCAGCTTCTTCGGGACGGCGGCCGAGCAGTACTTC. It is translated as CASSFFGTAAEQYF.

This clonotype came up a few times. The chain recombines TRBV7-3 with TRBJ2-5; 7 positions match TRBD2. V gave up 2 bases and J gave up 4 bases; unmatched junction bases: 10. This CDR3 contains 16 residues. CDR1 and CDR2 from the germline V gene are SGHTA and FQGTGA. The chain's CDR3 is CASSLGGLVSSETQYF. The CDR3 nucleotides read TGTGCCAGCAGCTTAGGAGGACTAGTGAGCTCAGAGACCCAGTACTTC.

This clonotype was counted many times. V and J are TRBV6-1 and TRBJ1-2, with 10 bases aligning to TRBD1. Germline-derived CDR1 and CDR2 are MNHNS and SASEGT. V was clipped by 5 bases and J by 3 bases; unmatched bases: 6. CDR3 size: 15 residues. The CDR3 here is CASSLGQGLHYGYTF. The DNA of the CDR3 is TGTGCCAGCAGTTTGGGACAGGGGTTACACTATGGCTACACCTTC.

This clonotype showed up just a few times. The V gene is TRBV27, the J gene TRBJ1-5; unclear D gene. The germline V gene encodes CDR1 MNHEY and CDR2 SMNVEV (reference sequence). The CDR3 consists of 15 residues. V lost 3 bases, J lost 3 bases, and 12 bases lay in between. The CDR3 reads CASSLGRSTNQPQHF. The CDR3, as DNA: TGTGCCAGCAGTTTGGGCAGGTCAACCAATCAGCCCCAGCATTTT.

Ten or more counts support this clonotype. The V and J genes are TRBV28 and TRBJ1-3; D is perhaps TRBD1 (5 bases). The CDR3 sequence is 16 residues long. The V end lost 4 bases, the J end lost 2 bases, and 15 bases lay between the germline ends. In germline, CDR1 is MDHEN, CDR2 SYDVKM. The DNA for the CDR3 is TGTGCCAGCAGTTCGTCCGGGGCCGGAGCTGGAAACACCATATATTTT. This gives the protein CASSSSGAGAGNTIYF. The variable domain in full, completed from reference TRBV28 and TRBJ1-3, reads DVKVTQSSRYLVKRTGEKVFLECVQDMDHENMFWYRQDPGLGLRLIYFSYDVKMKEKGDIPEGYSVSREKKERFSLILESASTNQTSMYLCASSSSGAGAGNTIYFGEGSWLTVV.

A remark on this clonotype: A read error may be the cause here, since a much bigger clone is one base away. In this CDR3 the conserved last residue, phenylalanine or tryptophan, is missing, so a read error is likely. The CDR3 region is CASSIDSRQFC. In DNA, the CDR3 is TGTGCCAGTAGTATAGACTCCCGGCAGTTCTGC. This sequence joins TRBV19 and TRBJ2-1; D is unclear. CDR3 length: 11 residues. Trimming removed 0 bases from V and 12 bases from J, with 6 bases in between. The V gene's germline CDR1 is LNHDA and CDR2 SQIVND (reference sequence).

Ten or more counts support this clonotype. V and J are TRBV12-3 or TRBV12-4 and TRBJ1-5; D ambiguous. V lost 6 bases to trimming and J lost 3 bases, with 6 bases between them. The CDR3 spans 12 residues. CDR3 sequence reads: CASSGPNQPQHF. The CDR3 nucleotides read TGTGCCAGCAGCGGCCCCAATCAGCCCCAGCATTTT.

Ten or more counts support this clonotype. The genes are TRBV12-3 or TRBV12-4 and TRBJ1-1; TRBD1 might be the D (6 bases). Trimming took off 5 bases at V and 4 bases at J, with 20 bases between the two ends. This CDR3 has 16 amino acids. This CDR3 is CASSPSSGGKGTEAFF. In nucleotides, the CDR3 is TGTGCCAGCAGTCCCTCTTCGGGGGGCAAAGGCACTGAAGCTTTCTTT.

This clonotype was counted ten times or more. The DNA for the CDR3 is TGTGCCAGCAGTTACTCGGCAGGCCGCTCCTACAATGAGCAGTTCTTC. This encodes CASSYSAGRSYNEQFF. This chain uses TRBV6-2 or TRBV6-3 with TRBJ2-1; unclear D gene. Germline CDR1 MNHEY, CDR2 SVGEGT. CDR3 length equals 16 residues. V lost 0 bases and J 0 bases, leaving 9 bases between the germline ends.

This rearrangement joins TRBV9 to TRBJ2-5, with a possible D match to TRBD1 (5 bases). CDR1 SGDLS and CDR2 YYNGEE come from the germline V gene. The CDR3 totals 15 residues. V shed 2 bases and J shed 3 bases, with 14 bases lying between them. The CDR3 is CASSVMGRGKETQYF. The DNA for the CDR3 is TGTGCCAGCAGCGTGATGGGTAGGGGAAAAGAGACCCAGTACTTC.

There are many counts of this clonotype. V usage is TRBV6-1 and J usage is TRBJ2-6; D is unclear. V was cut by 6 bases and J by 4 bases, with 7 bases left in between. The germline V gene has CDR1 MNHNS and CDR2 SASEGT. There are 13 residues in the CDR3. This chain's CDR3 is CASSPEGANVLTF. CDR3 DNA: TGTGCCAGCAGCCCAGAAGGGGCCAACGTCCTGACTTTC.

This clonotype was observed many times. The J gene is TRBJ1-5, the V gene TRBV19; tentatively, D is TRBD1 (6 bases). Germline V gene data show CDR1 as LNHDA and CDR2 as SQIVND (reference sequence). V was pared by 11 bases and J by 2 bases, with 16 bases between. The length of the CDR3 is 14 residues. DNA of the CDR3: TGTGCCGCCTCAGAACAGGGTGGCAATCAGCCCCAGCATTTT. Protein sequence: CAASEQGGNQPQHF.

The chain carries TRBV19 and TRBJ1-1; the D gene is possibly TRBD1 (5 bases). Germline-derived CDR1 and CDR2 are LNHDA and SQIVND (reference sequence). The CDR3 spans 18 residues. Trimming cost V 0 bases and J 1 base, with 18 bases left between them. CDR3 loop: CASSIDEALRGANTEAFF. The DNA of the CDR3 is TGTGCCAGTAGTATAGATGAGGCATTGAGGGGTGCGAACACTGAAGCTTTCTTT. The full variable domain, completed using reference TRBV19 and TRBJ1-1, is DGGITQSPKYLFRKEGQNVTLSCEQNLNHDAMYWYRQDPGQGLRLIYYSQIVNDFQKGDIAEGYSVSREKKESFPLTVTSAQKNPTAFYLCASSIDEALRGANTEAFFGQGTRLTVV.

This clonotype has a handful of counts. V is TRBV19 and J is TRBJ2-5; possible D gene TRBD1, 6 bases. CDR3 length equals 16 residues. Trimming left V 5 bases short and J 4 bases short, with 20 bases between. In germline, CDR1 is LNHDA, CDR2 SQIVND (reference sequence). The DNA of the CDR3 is TGTGCCAGTAGTTCTCCTGGGCAGGGGTTGGGAGAGACCCAGTACTTC. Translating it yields CASSSPGQGLGETQYF.

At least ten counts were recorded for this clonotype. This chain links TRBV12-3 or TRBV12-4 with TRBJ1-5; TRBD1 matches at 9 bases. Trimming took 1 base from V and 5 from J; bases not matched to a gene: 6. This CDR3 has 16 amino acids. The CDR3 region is CASSLGAGTGHQPQHF. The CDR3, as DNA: TGTGCCAGCAGTTTAGGGGCCGGGACAGGGCATCAGCCCCAGCATTTT.

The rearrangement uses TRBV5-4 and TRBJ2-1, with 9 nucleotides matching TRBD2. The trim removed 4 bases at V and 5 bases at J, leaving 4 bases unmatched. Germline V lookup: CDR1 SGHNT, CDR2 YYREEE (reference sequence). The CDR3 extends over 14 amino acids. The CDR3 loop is CASSLGTSNNEQFF. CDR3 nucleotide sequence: TGTGCCAGCAGCCTCGGGACTAGCAACAATGAGCAGTTCTTC.

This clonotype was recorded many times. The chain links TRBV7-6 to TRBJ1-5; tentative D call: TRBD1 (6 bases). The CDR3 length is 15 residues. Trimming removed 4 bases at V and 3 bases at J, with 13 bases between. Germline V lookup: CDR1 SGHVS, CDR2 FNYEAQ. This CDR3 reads CASSSGQRFNQPQHF. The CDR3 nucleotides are TGTGCCAGCAGCTCTGGACAGCGGTTCAATCAGCCCCAGCATTTT.

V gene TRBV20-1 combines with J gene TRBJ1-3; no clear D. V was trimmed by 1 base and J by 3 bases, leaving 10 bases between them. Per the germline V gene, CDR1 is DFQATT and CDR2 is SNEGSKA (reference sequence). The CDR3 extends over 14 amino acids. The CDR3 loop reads CSARVGESGNTIYF. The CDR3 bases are TGCAGTGCTAGAGTCGGCGAGAGTGGAAACACCATATATTTT.

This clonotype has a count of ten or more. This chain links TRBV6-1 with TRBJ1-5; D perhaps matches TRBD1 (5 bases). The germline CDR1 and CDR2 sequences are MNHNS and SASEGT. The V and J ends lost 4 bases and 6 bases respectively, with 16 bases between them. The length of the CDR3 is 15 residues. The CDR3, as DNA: TGTGCCAGCAGTGGACAGCCGGAGGCGGTTCAGCCCCAGCATTTT. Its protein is CASSGQPEAVQPQHF.

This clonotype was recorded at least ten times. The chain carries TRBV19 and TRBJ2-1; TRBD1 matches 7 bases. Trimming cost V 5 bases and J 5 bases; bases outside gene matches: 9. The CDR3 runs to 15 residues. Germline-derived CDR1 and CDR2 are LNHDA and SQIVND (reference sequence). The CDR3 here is CASSLGTVGHNEQFF. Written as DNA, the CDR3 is TGTGCCAGTAGTTTAGGGACAGTCGGACACAATGAGCAGTTCTTC.

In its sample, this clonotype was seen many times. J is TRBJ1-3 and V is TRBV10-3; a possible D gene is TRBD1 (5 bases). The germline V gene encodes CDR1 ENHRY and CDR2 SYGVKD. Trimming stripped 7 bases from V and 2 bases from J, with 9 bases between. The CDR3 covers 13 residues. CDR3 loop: CAITGTPGNTIYF. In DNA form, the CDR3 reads TGTGCCATCACCGGGACTCCTGGAAACACCATATATTTT.

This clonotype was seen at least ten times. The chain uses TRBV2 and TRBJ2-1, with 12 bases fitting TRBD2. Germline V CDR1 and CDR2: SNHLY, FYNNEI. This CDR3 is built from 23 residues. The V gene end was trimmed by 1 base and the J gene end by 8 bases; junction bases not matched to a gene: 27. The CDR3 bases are TGTGCCAGCAGTGAAGGGCGGCAGGGGGAAGGACTGTATCGACTAGCGGGAGCATATGAGCAGTTCTTC. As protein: CASSEGRQGEGLYRLAGAYEQFF.